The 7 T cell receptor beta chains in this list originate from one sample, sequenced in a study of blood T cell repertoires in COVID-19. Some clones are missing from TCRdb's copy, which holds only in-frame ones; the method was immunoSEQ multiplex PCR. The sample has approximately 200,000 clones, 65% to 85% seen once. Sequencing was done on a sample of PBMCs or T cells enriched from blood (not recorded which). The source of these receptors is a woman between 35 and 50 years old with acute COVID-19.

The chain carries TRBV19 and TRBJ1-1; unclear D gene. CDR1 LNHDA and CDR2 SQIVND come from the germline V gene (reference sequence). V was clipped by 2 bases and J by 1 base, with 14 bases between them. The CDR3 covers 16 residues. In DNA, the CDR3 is TGTGCCAGTAGTATAACCGCGCGGAGGAGGAACACTGAAGCTTTCTTT. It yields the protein CASSITARRRNTEAFF.

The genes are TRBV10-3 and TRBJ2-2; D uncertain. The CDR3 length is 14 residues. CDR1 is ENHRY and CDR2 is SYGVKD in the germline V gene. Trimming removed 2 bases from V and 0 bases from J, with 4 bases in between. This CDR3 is CAISEAANTGELFF. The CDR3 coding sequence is TGTGCCATCAGTGAGGCAGCGAACACCGGGGAGCTGTTTTTT.

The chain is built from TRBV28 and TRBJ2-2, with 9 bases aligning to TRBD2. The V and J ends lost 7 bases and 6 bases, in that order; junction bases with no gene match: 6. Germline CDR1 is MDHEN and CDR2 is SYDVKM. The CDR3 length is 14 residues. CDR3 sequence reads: CASKGTSRPGELFF. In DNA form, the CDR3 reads TGTGCCAGCAAGGGGACTAGCCGGCCCGGGGAGCTGTTTTTT.

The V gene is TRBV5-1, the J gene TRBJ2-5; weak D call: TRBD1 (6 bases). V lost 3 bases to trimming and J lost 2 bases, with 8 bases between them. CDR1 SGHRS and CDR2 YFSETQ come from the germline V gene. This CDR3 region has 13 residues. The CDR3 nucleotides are TGCGCCAGCAGCTATGGACAGCAAGAGACCCAGTACTTC. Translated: CASSYGQQETQYF. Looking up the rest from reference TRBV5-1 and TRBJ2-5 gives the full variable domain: KAGVTQTPRYLIKTRGQQVTLSCSPISGHRSVSWYQQTPGQGLQFLFEYFSETQRNKGNFPGRFSGRQFSNSRSEMNVSTLELGDSALYLCASSYGQQETQYFGPGTRLLVL.

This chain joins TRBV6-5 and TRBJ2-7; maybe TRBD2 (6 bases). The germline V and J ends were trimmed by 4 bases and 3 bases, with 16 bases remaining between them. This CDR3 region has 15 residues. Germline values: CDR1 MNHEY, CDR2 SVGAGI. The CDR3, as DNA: TGTGCCAGCAGTTCTGACGTGGGAGGTGTCTACGAGCAGTACTTC. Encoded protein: CASSSDVGGVYEQYF.

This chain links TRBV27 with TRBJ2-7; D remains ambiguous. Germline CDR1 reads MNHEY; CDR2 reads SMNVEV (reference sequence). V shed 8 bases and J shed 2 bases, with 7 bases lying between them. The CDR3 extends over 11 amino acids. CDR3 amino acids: CASGVAYEQYF. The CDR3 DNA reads TGTGCCAGCGGAGTTGCCTACGAGCAGTACTTC.

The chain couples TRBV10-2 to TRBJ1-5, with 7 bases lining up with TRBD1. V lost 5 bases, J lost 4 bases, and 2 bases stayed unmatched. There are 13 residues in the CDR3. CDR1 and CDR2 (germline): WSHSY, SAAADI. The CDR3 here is CASSPTGNQPQHF. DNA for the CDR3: TGCGCCAGCAGTCCGACAGGGAATCAGCCCCAGCATTTT.